These 27 T cell receptor beta chains came from one sample sequenced in a study of cytomegalovirus exposure and HLA in healthy donors. Data came from immunoSEQ multiplex PCR; TCRdb stores just in-frame clones and leaves some out. This table holds about 280,000 clones, 70% to 90% found once. What was sequenced was PBMCs. The source of these receptors is a woman under 30 in good health and CMV-seronegative.

V and J are TRBV18 and TRBJ2-6; maybe TRBD1 (6 bases). This CDR3 has 16 residues. The germline V and J ends were trimmed by 5 bases and 2 bases, with 13 bases remaining between them. The germline V gene has CDR1 KGHSH and CDR2 LQKENI. CDR3 in DNA: TGTGCCAGCTCATTACAGGGTTTCCCTGGGGCCAACGTCCTGACTTTC. Encoded protein: CASSLQGFPGANVLTF.

The chain recombines TRBV7-9 with TRBJ1-2; 7 nucleotides align to TRBD1. The CDR3 totals 15 residues. J lost 3 bases, V lost 4 bases, and 8 bases had no gene match. The germline V gene has CDR1 SEHNR and CDR2 FQNEAQ (reference sequence). The CDR3 nucleotides read TGTGCCAGCAGCTGGGCCGGGACAGACTACTATGGCTACACCTTC. Residues: CASSWAGTDYYGYTF.

This clone was detected only once. DNA of the CDR3: TGTGCCAGCAGCCGAGCGGGAGAAGGTTACGAGCAGTACTTC. As protein: CASSRAGEGYEQYF. This chain joins TRBV9 and TRBJ2-7, with TRBD2 matching 8 bases. The V segment lost 4 bases and the J segment 4 bases; nucleotides outside the gene matches: 7. CDR1 and CDR2 from the germline V gene are SGDLS and YYNGEE. The length of the CDR3 is 14 residues. Together with reference TRBV9 and TRBJ2-7, the CDR3 gives the full variable domain: DSGVTQTPKHLITATGQRVTLRCSPRSGDLSVYWYQQSLDQGLQFLIQYYNGEERAKGNILERFSAQQFPDLHSELNLSSLELGDSALYFCASSRAGEGYEQYFGPGTRLTVT.

This sequence joins TRBV28 and TRBJ2-1, with D perhaps matching TRBD2 (6 bases). The CDR3 is 15 residues long. Per germline, CDR1 MDHEN and CDR2 SYDVKM. V was clipped by 7 bases and J by 5 bases, with 18 bases between them. CDR3 loop: CASIKGRIGDNEQFF. The CDR3, as DNA: TGTGCCAGCATCAAAGGGAGGATTGGCGACAATGAGCAGTTCTTC.

The chain joins TRBV6-5 to TRBJ2-2; 7 bases match TRBD2. Germline V gene data show CDR1 as MNHEY and CDR2 as SVGAGI. The J segment lost 4 bases and the V segment lost 2 bases, leaving 7 bases of the junction unmatched. This CDR3 has 16 amino acids. The CDR3 protein is CASSYKGGSRTGELFF. As DNA, the CDR3 is TGTGCCAGCAGTTACAAGGGCGGGAGTCGCACCGGGGAGCTGTTTTTT.

V and J are TRBV7-3 and TRBJ2-2, with 7 bases that match TRBD1. This CDR3 spans 15 amino acids. CDR1 and CDR2 (germline): SGHTA, FQGTGA. V lost 2 bases and J lost 7; bases outside the gene matches: 7. CDR3 amino acids: CASSLLGTEVGELFF. The CDR3 nucleotides are TGTGCCAGCAGCTTACTGGGGACAGAAGTCGGGGAGCTGTTTTTT.

This chain joins TRBV5-1 and TRBJ2-7; 10 nucleotides agree with TRBD2. The germline V gene encodes CDR1 SGHRS and CDR2 YFSETQ. CDR3 size: 15 residues. Germline trimming cut 4 bases from V and 4 bases from J; bases unmatched to any gene: 8. The CDR3 region has the DNA TGCGCCAGCAGCCTAGGGACTAGCGATCTTTACGAGCAGTACTTC. This codes for CASSLGTSDLYEQYF.

About this clone: The junction shows a germline mismatch at one end, possibly a read error. This chain uses TRBV30 with TRBJ2-7; 8 bases match TRBD1. The CDR3 spans 16 residues. CDR1 and CDR2 (germline): GTSNPN, SVGIG (reference sequence). The CDR3 loop is CVWSVGAGTGSGEQYF. CDR3 in DNA: TGTGTCTGGAGTGTGGGGGCCGGGACAGGTTCGGGTGAGCAGTACTTC.

The chain combines TRBV11-2 with TRBJ2-7; 11 bases agree with TRBD1. The CDR3 contains 15 residues. Looked up from germline, CDR1 is SGHAT and CDR2 is FQNNGV. Unmatched junction bases numbered 3, after V lost 5 bases and J lost 0 bases. CDR3 protein: CASSPGTGGSYEQYF. CDR3 DNA sequence: TGTGCCAGCAGCCCCGGGACAGGGGGCTCCTACGAGCAGTACTTC. Drawing the rest from reference TRBV11-2 and TRBJ2-7, the complete variable domain is EAGVAQSPRYKIIEKRQSVAFWCNPISGHATLYWYQQILGQGPKLLIQFQNNGVVDDSQLPKDRFSAERLKGVDSTLKIQPAKLEDSAVYLCASSPGTGGSYEQYFGPGTRLTVT.

This clone has a single count. The rearrangement joins TRBV6-1 to TRBJ2-3, with 10 bases matching TRBD2. This CDR3 region has 16 residues. V was pared by 2 bases and J by 5 bases, with 7 bases of the junction left unmatched. Germline V gene lookup returns CDR1 MNHNS and CDR2 SASEGT. The CDR3 coding sequence is TGTGCCAGCAGTGAATACCCTAGCGGGAGTAGAGATACGCAGTATTTT. This codes for CASSEYPSGSRDTQYF.

The DNA for the CDR3 is TGTGCCAGCAGCTGGGGCAGGGGTGTGAATGAGCAGTTCTTC. Amino acid sequence: CASSWGRGVNEQFF. The V gene is TRBV5-6, the J gene TRBJ2-1; tentative D call: TRBD1 (6 bases). Trimming left V 3 bases short and J 7 bases short, with 14 bases between. In germline, CDR1 is SGHDT, CDR2 YYEEEE. The CDR3 has 14 residues.

The gene calls are TRBV28 and TRBJ2-7, with TRBD2 matching 10 bases. The CDR3 contains 15 residues. With V trimmed by 5 bases and J by 2 bases, 6 bases remained unmatched. The germline gives CDR1 MDHEN, CDR2 SYDVKM. CDR3 DNA: TGTGCCAGCAGTCTAACCGGGACTAGCGCCTACGAGCAGTACTTC. This sequence encodes CASSLTGTSAYEQYF.

J is TRBJ1-5 and V is TRBV4-3; D unclear. The CDR3 totals 14 residues. The ends were cut back, 4 bases at V and 3 bases at J, with 10 bases in the middle. Germline CDR1 reads LGHNA; CDR2 reads YSLEER. The CDR3 DNA reads TGCGCCAGCAGCCTCGAGAGGGACAATCAGCCCCAGCATTTT. This translates into CASSLERDNQPQHF.

CDR3 DNA: TGTGCCAGCAGTGGGCCTAGGACAGGGGCCTACGAGCAGTACTTC. Translated: CASSGPRTGAYEQYF. The chain carries TRBV2 and TRBJ2-7, with 9 bases lining up with TRBD1. Trimming at V came to 4 bases and at J to 2 bases, leaving 6 bases not matched to a gene. The CDR3 length is 15 residues. Germline V gene sequence: CDR1 SNHLY, CDR2 FYNNEI.

The gene calls are TRBV7-3 and TRBJ2-3, with 11 bases aligning to TRBD2. J gave up 2 bases and V 7 bases, and 5 bases lay outside the gene matches. The CDR3 consists of 15 residues. Germline CDR1 reads SGHTA; CDR2 reads FQGTGA. CDR3 sequence: CASTLAGGDTDTQYF. As DNA, the CDR3 is TGTGCCAGCACCCTAGCGGGGGGTGACACAGATACGCAGTATTTT.

V usage is TRBV27 and J usage is TRBJ1-1, with D possibly being TRBD1 (6 bases). The CDR3 spans 18 residues. CDR1 and CDR2 (germline): MNHEY, SMNVEV (reference sequence). The V end was cut by 7 bases, the J end by 2 bases, with 26 bases between. CDR3 bases: TGTGCCAGCACCACGAAACTGCGGGGGTTTGGGGGCAACACTGAAGCTTTCTTT. As protein: CASTTKLRGFGGNTEAFF.

The CDR3 DNA follows: TGTGCCAGTAGTATAGGGGGGAGGTCTGGAAACACCATATATTTT. Amino acid sequence: CASSIGGRSGNTIYF. This sequence joins TRBV19 and TRBJ1-3, with a possible D match to TRBD1 (5 bases). V was cut by 1 base and J by 1 base, with 8 bases left in between. The CDR3 length is 15 residues. Germline loops: CDR1 LNHDA, CDR2 SQIVND (reference sequence).

This clone was detected only once. V usage is TRBV9 and J usage is TRBJ1-3; the match to TRBD1 covers 7 bases. CDR3 length: 17 residues. V trimming: 3 bases; J trimming: 0 bases; junction bases outside the gene matches: 9. Germline CDR1 SGDLS, CDR2 YYNGEE. In DNA, the CDR3 is TGTGCCAGCAGCGCTCCCAGACAGGGCCTCTCTGGAAACACCATATATTTT. Translated, it gives CASSAPRQGLSGNTIYF.

This clone appeared a few times. V is TRBV19 and J is TRBJ1-3; possibly TRBD1 for D (6 bases). In germline, CDR1 is LNHDA, CDR2 SQIVND (reference sequence). The CDR3 contains 19 residues. V lost 4 bases to trimming and J lost 0 bases, with 22 bases between them. CDR3 amino acids: CASSNGTLSPQRSGNTIYF. The CDR3 nucleotides read TGTGCCAGTAGTAACGGGACACTCAGCCCCCAGCGCTCTGGAAACACCATATATTTT.

The chain uses TRBV7-6 and TRBJ2-2; D is perhaps TRBD1 (5 bases). Trimming shortened V by 1 base and J by 6 bases, and 18 bases separated the two germline ends. This CDR3 contains 17 residues. Germline lookup yields CDR1 SGHVS and CDR2 FNYEAQ. The CDR3 DNA reads TGTGCCAGCAGCTTAGGGGGCCTTTTCGAAAGGGCCGGGGAGCTGTTTTTT. Amino acids: CASSLGGLFERAGELFF.

V and J are TRBV4-3 and TRBJ2-3; possibly TRBD2 for D (5 bases). Germline CDR1 and CDR2: LGHNA and YSLEER. The CDR3 is 16 amino acids. Trimming shortened V by 1 base and J by 2 bases, and 13 bases separated the two germline ends. For the CDR3, the DNA is TGCGCCAGCAGCCAAGGATTCGGGGAACACACAGATACGCAGTATTTT. This encodes CASSQGFGEHTDTQYF.

CDR3 region: CASSRQRGGETQYF. For the CDR3, the DNA is TGTGCCAGCAGCCGACAGAGGGGAGGGGAGACCCAGTACTTC. The chain links TRBV7-2 to TRBJ2-5; 7 positions agree with TRBD2. The germline V gene encodes CDR1 SGHTA and CDR2 FQGNSA. Losses at the gene ends were 5 bases for V and 5 bases for J; bases not matched to a gene: 8. The CDR3 extends over 14 amino acids.

The chain uses TRBV9 and TRBJ1-3; maybe TRBD1 (6 bases). Germline CDR1 SGDLS, CDR2 YYNGEE. With 4 bases removed from V and 4 bases from J, the gap between germline ends came to 12 bases. This CDR3 comprises 14 residues. CDR3: CASSPGTLGNTIYF. CDR3 bases: TGTGCCAGCAGCCCCGGGACACTAGGAAACACCATATATTTT.

This clone was seen only a few times. The rearrangement joins TRBV25-1 to TRBJ1-6, with TRBD1 identical over 8 bases. V trimming: 1 base; J trimming: 6 bases; junction bases outside the gene matches: 2. This CDR3 contains 15 residues. Germline-derived CDR1 and CDR2 are MGHDK and SYGVNS. CDR3 DNA sequence: TGTGCCAGCAGTGAATCCGACAGGGGTAATTCACCCCTCCACTTT. Translation: CASSESDRGNSPLHF.

The rearrangement uses TRBV9 and TRBJ2-7; 11 bases fit TRBD2. The germline gives CDR1 SGDLS, CDR2 YYNGEE. The CDR3 extends over 15 amino acids. Germline trimming cut 3 bases from V and 2 bases from J; bases unmatched to any gene: 4. DNA of the CDR3: TGTGCCAGCAGCGCCGGGACTAGCGGTACCTACGAGCAGTACTTC. As protein: CASSAGTSGTYEQYF.

V is TRBV30 and J is TRBJ2-5; TRBD2 aligns across 13 bases. The germline V gene encodes CDR1 GTSNPN and CDR2 SVGIG (reference sequence). The CDR3 is 16 amino acids. The trim removed 4 bases at V and 2 bases at J, leaving 7 bases unmatched. CDR3 DNA: TGTGCCTGGACGATAGGGACTAGCGGGGAACAAGAGACCCAGTACTTC. As protein: CAWTIGTSGEQETQYF.

The V and J genes are TRBV29-1 and TRBJ2-1; 9 bases are a match to TRBD1. Unmatched junction bases numbered 11, after V lost 6 bases and J lost 8 bases. In germline, CDR1 is SQVTM, CDR2 ANQGSEA. The CDR3 runs 14 residues. CDR3 DNA sequence: TGCAGCGTGTGGACCGGGACAGGGATCGATGAGCAGTTCTTC. Encoded protein: CSVWTGTGIDEQFF.